The 30 T cell receptor beta chains in this list originate from one sample, sequenced in a study of CD8 T cells in Susac syndrome (dated by TCRdb to between 2018 and 2021). Libraries came from the immunoSEQ multiplex PCR assay. RNA was extracted using the RNeasy kit, and about 0.45 to 1 microgram was reverse transcribed with random hexamers. TCRdb itself trimmed the public reads at Q25 with fastp, ran MiXCR and retained productive beta chains. Each CDR3 protein appears once, grouped with its most common genes and DNA. The sample table lists fewer than 150,000 distinct CDR3 sequences, about 92% of them with a count of one. Just under 0.095% of the sample is held by the ten biggest clonotypes. The sequenced sample consisted of CD4+ T cells from PBMCs. These receptors were taken from a human donor with multiple sclerosis.

V is TRBV11-2 and J is TRBJ1-1; D not certain. Germline V CDR1 and CDR2: SGHAT, FQNNGV. V was shortened by 3 bases and J by 6 bases, with 5 bases between the two germline ends. This CDR3 is 11 amino acids long. CDR3 nucleotides: TGTGCCAGCAGCTTGCGGTCTGAAGCTTTCTTT. It yields the protein CASSLRSEAFF. Filled out from reference TRBV11-2 and TRBJ1-1, the complete variable domain reads EAGVAQSPRYKIIEKRQSVAFWCNPISGHATLYWYQQILGQGPKLLIQFQNNGVVDDSQLPKDRFSAERLKGVDSTLKIQPAKLEDSAVYLCASSLRSEAFFGQGTRLTVV.

This chain links TRBV11-2 with TRBJ1-2; 8 bases are shared with TRBD1. The V segment lost 5 bases and the J segment 4 bases; nucleotides outside the gene matches: 6. The CDR3 consists of 14 residues. CDR1 SGHAT and CDR2 FQNNGV come from the germline V gene. The CDR3 region is CASSTRDRSYGYTF. The CDR3 DNA reads as TGTGCCAGCAGCACGAGGGACAGGAGCTATGGCTACACCTTC.

CDR3 nucleotides: TGTGCCAGCAGCTTCCAGGCAACTAATGAAAAACTGTTTTTT. Protein: CASSFQATNEKLFF. The chain joins TRBV7-2 to TRBJ1-4; D gene ambiguous. The V end lost 3 bases, the J end lost 0 bases, and 5 bases lay between the germline ends. CDR3 length equals 14 residues. Looked up from germline, CDR1 is SGHTA and CDR2 is FQGNSA.

This chain links TRBV7-8 with TRBJ2-3; D perhaps matches TRBD1 (6 bases). Trimming left V 5 bases short and J 2 bases short, with 20 bases between. Germline values: CDR1 SGHVS, CDR2 FQNEAQ. The CDR3 length is 17 residues. Here the CDR3 DNA reads TGTGCCAGCAGCCGGAGCCGGGACAAGTCAGACACAGATACGCAGTATTTT. Protein sequence: CASSRSRDKSDTDTQYF.

The chain has TRBV3-1 and TRBJ1-1, with D unresolved. Germline-derived CDR1 and CDR2 are LGHDT and YNNKEL (reference sequence). Trimming took 0 bases from V and 1 from J, leaving 3 bases between them. This CDR3 is built from 13 residues. This CDR3 reads CASSQDPNTEAFF. DNA of the CDR3: TGTGCCAGCAGCCAAGACCCGAACACTGAAGCTTTCTTT.

In its sample, this clonotype was seen once. The chain couples TRBV14 to TRBJ1-1; D might be TRBD1 (5 bases). V dropped 3 bases and J dropped 2 bases, with 13 bases sitting between them. The CDR3 loop spans 15 amino acids. Germline V lookup: CDR1 SGHDN, CDR2 FVKESK. The chain's CDR3 is CASSHALGENTEAFF. DNA for the CDR3: TGTGCCAGCAGCCACGCTCTAGGGGAAAACACTGAAGCTTTCTTT. Based on the CDR3 plus reference TRBV14 and TRBJ1-1, the full variable domain is EAGVTQFPSHSVIEKGQTVTLRCDPISGHDNLYWYRRVMGKEIKFLLHFVKESKQDESGMPNNRFLAERTGGTYSTLKVQPAELEDSGVYFCASSHALGENTEAFFGQGTRLTVV.

This clonotype came up once. The J gene is TRBJ2-3, the V gene TRBV4-1; 9 bases are shared with TRBD1. From germline, CDR1 is MGHRA and CDR2 YSYEKL. The CDR3 is 15 residues long. After removal of 3 bases from V and 3 bases from J, the junction contained 4 bases not matched to a gene. The DNA for the CDR3 is TGCGCCAGCAGCCACACAGGGGGCGCGACAGATACGCAGTATTTT. As protein: CASSHTGGATDTQYF.

The V and J genes are TRBV7-2 and TRBJ1-5; D unclear. Deletions cut 5 bases from V and 2 bases from J, with 13 bases between. The CDR3 runs to 15 residues. Germline CDR1 reads SGHTA; CDR2 reads FQGNSA. This CDR3 is CASSDRKAGNQPQHF. Written as DNA, the CDR3 is TGTGCCAGCAGCGACCGGAAGGCAGGCAATCAGCCCCAGCATTTT.

The chain is built from TRBV30 and TRBJ1-6; 9 nucleotides agree with TRBD1. The junction had 7 bases not matched to a gene; V was cut back by 4 bases and J by 0 bases. CDR3 length: 17 residues. Germline V lookup: CDR1 GTSNPN, CDR2 SVGIG (reference sequence). The CDR3 spells CAWNAGTGFSYNSPLHF. The DNA for the CDR3 is TGTGCCTGGAACGCCGGGACAGGGTTCTCCTATAATTCACCCCTCCACTTT.

This sequence joins TRBV5-6 and TRBJ2-7; 8 bases match TRBD1. CDR1 is SGHDT, CDR2 YYEEEE, per germline. V lost 4 bases to trimming and J lost 9 bases; unmatched junction nucleotides: 9. This CDR3 is 13 amino acids long. The chain's CDR3 is CASSRLDREGQYF. The CDR3 DNA is TGTGCCAGCAGCAGGCTGGACAGGGAAGGGCAGTACTTC.

This rearrangement joins TRBV20-1 to TRBJ1-4, with no clear D. Germline CDR1 and CDR2: DFQATT and SNEGSKA (reference sequence). The ends were cut back, 7 bases at V and 1 base at J, with 7 bases in the middle. The CDR3 is 12 amino acids. The DNA for the CDR3 is TGCAGTGTTTGGCGAACTAATGAAAAACTGTTTTTT. It yields the protein CSVWRTNEKLFF.

CDR3 region: CSVEGGAARTYGYTF. DNA of the CDR3: TGCAGCGTTGAGGGTGGCGCGGCACGGACCTATGGCTACACCTTC. The gene calls are TRBV29-1 and TRBJ1-2, with D hard to call. This CDR3 comprises 15 residues. Germline assignment: CDR1 SQVTM and CDR2 ANQGSEA. Trimming shortened V by 3 bases and J by 4 bases, and 18 bases separated the two germline ends.

This clonotype appeared a single time. The chain recombines TRBV29-1 with TRBJ2-1; the D gene is possibly TRBD2 (6 bases). CDR3 length: 13 amino acids. Germline assignment: CDR1 SQVTM and CDR2 ANQGSEA. V was pared by 5 bases and J by 10 bases, with 18 bases between. CDR3 DNA sequence: TGCAGCGTTAGACTAGGAGGGATGGTGGAGCAGTTCTTC. Protein sequence: CSVRLGGMVEQFF.

The genes are TRBV4-3 and TRBJ1-6; D unresolved. CDR1 and CDR2 (germline): LGHNA, YSLEER. CDR3 length: 16 amino acids. V was trimmed by 1 base and J by 10 bases, leaving 17 bases between them. CDR3 nucleotide sequence: TGCGCCAGCAGCCAAGGAAAGGGCATATTGGGATCACCCCTCCACTTT. This codes for CASSQGKGILGSPLHF.

The chain couples TRBV30 to TRBJ1-2; 8 bases are shared with TRBD1. Germline trimming cut 4 bases from V and 1 base from J; bases unmatched to any gene: 14. CDR3 length: 17 residues. Germline V gene data show CDR1 as GTSNPN and CDR2 as SVGIG (reference sequence). Here the CDR3 DNA reads TGTGCCTGGACCGCTGGACAGGGAACTACCCTTAACTATGGCTACACCTTC. It yields the protein CAWTAGQGTTLNYGYTF.

This chain uses TRBV7-9 with TRBJ1-1; D is unresolved. V gave up 1 base and J gave up 6 bases, with 12 bases separating them. The CDR3 extends over 14 amino acids. The V gene's germline CDR1 is SEHNR and CDR2 FQNEAQ (reference sequence). This CDR3 reads CASSLVAESSEAFF. The CDR3 DNA reads TGTGCCAGCAGCTTAGTGGCGGAGTCTTCTGAAGCTTTCTTT.

The gene calls are TRBV29-1 and TRBJ1-1; possibly TRBD1 for D (5 bases). V dropped 4 bases and J dropped 3 bases, with 6 bases sitting between them. This CDR3 is built from 11 residues. CDR1 and CDR2 (germline): SQVTM, ANQGSEA. CDR3 amino acids: CSVGGDTEAFF. CDR3 DNA: TGCAGCGTTGGAGGGGACACTGAAGCTTTCTTT. Filled out from reference TRBV29-1 and TRBJ1-1, the complete variable domain reads SAVISQKPSRDICQRGTSLTIQCQVDSQVTMMFWYRQQPGQSLTLIATANQGSEATYESGFVIDKFPISRPNLTFSTLTVSNMSPEDSSIYLCSVGGDTEAFFGQGTRLTVV.

This clonotype has a single count. V usage is TRBV7-9 and J usage is TRBJ1-3; no clear D gene. CDR1 and CDR2 from the germline V gene are SEHNR and FQNEAQ (reference sequence). Trimming took off 5 bases at V and 2 bases at J, with 10 bases between the two ends. The CDR3 is made up of 14 amino acids. CDR3 sequence (DNA): TGTGCCAGCAGCCCCGACTTCACTGGAAACACCATATATTTT. The encoded protein is CASSPDFTGNTIYF.

This rearrangement joins TRBV5-1 to TRBJ1-2, with 12 bases aligning to TRBD1. Germline values: CDR1 SGHRS, CDR2 YFSETQ. V shed 3 bases and J 7 bases; nucleotides not matched to a gene: 7. This CDR3 is built from 15 residues. CDR3 residues: CASSSGTGGRSGYTF. CDR3 sequence (DNA): TGCGCCAGCAGCTCCGGGACAGGGGGCCGAAGTGGCTACACCTTC.

This clonotype was found once. J is TRBJ2-7 and V is TRBV6-6; D call uncertain. V lost 2 bases to trimming and J lost 2 bases, with 4 bases between them. The CDR3 extends over 12 amino acids. The germline gives CDR1 MNHNY, CDR2 SVGAGI (reference sequence). The chain's CDR3 is CASSYAAYEQYF. DNA for the CDR3: TGTGCCAGCAGTTACGCGGCCTACGAGCAGTACTTC.

This chain uses TRBV29-1 with TRBJ2-1; a possible D gene is TRBD2 (6 bases). The CDR3 sequence is 16 residues long. In germline, CDR1 is SQVTM, CDR2 ANQGSEA. The V end was cut by 4 bases, the J end by 1 base, with 17 bases between. DNA for the CDR3: TGCAGCGTTGGGGGACTTGGCACGATGTCCTACAATGAGCAGTTCTTC. Its translation: CSVGGLGTMSYNEQFF.

CDR3 in DNA: TGTGCCAGCACTCCGGGACTGGCTAATGAAAAACTGTTTTTT. Amino acids: CASTPGLANEKLFF. V and J are TRBV12-3 or TRBV12-4 and TRBJ1-4; perhaps TRBD1 as D (5 bases). V was cut by 7 bases and J by 3 bases, with 12 bases left in between. The CDR3 contains 14 residues.

The V call is TRBV7-2, the J call TRBJ2-3; D is undetermined. This CDR3 region has 10 residues. V was trimmed by 9 bases and J by 6 bases, leaving 7 bases between them. The germline V gene has CDR1 SGHTA and CDR2 FQGNSA. CDR3 protein: CASFLDTQYF. The CDR3 DNA reads as TGTGCCAGTTTTTTGGATACGCAGTATTTT.

The genes are TRBV18 and TRBJ1-4; 9 bases agree with TRBD1. This CDR3 spans 15 amino acids. Germline-derived CDR1 and CDR2 are KGHSH and LQKENI. Trimming removed 10 bases from V and 6 bases from J; junction bases left unmatched: 12. Written as DNA, the CDR3 is TGTGCCACCAGACGCACCTGGGACAGGGATGAAAAACTGTTTTTT. As protein: CATRRTWDRDEKLFF.

The genes are TRBV5-4 and TRBJ2-3; D unresolved. Germline-derived CDR1 and CDR2 are SGHNT and YYREEE (reference sequence). Trimming took 0 bases from V and 10 from J, leaving 3 bases between them. This CDR3 is built from 10 residues. The CDR3 bases are TGTGCCAGCAGCTTGGAGGCGCAGTATTTT. Its protein product is CASSLEAQYF.

The genes are TRBV7-3 and TRBJ2-1; a weak D match, TRBD2 (7 bases). The V gene's germline CDR1 is SGHTA and CDR2 FQGTGA. V was pared by 6 bases and J by 4 bases, with 22 bases between. This CDR3 is built from 17 residues. CDR3 nucleotides: TGTGCCAGCAGTCCCCAACCCACGGGGGGCGTATACAATGAGCAGTTCTTC. This translates into CASSPQPTGGVYNEQFF.

The chain has TRBV20-1 and TRBJ1-6; TRBD1 agrees at 7 bases. Germline V gives CDR1 DFQATT, CDR2 SNEGSKA (reference sequence). V lost 2 bases to trimming and J lost 5 bases; unmatched junction nucleotides: 3. The CDR3 length is 14 residues. The CDR3 loop reads CSARTGTDNSPLHF. As DNA, the CDR3 is TGCAGTGCTAGAACCGGGACAGATAATTCACCCCTCCACTTT.

The chain has TRBV30 and TRBJ2-1, with 9 bases that match TRBD2. The CDR3 spans 14 residues. Germline V CDR1 and CDR2: GTSNPN, SVGIG (reference sequence). V dropped 1 base and J dropped 6; count of bases not matched to a gene: 4. Here the CDR3 reads CAWSAAGGRNEQFF. The CDR3 DNA is TGTGCCTGGAGTGCCGCGGGGGGGCGCAATGAGCAGTTCTTC.

V usage is TRBV5-5 and J usage is TRBJ1-1; D is unresolved. CDR1 is SGHKS, CDR2 YYEKEE, per germline (reference sequence). This CDR3 contains 13 residues. Deletions cut 1 base from V and 6 bases from J, with 10 bases between. DNA for the CDR3: TGTGCCAGCAGCTTGAAGGGAACCGCTGAAGCTTTCTTT. Residues: CASSLKGTAEAFF.

The gene calls are TRBV4-3 and TRBJ2-3, with 7 nucleotides matching TRBD2. The ends lost 4 bases at V and 1 base at J; junction bases unmatched: 14. The germline V gene has CDR1 LGHNA and CDR2 YSLEER. The CDR3 covers 18 residues. The DNA of the CDR3 is TGCGCCAGCAGCCCTATGACTCCTGGCGGGGGACGCACAGATACGCAGTATTTT. Amino acid sequence: CASSPMTPGGGRTDTQYF.